These 21 T cell receptor beta chains originate from one sample sequenced in a study of human thymus T cells. Repertoires were generated with immunoSEQ multiplex PCR, while TCRdb's copy carries only in-frame clones and drops some. This table has tens of thousands of clones, around 94% appearing once. The sample was blood. The receptors originated from a boy under three years old with a congenital heart defect but otherwise immunologically healthy.

The gene calls are TRBV7-2 and TRBJ2-3; no clear D. The V end was cut by 0 bases, the J end by 4 bases, with 5 bases between. CDR1 SGHTA and CDR2 FQGNSA come from the germline V gene. CDR3 length: 13 residues. CDR3 nucleotides: TGTGCCAGCAGCTTAGCTAGGGCAGATACGCAGTATTTT. Protein: CASSLARADTQYF.

This sequence joins TRBV11-2 and TRBJ2-2; 11 nucleotides line up with TRBD2. The V gene's germline CDR1 is SGHAT and CDR2 FQNNGV. The CDR3 spans 20 residues. Unmatched junction bases numbered 11, after V lost 0 bases and J lost 2 bases. DNA of the CDR3: TGTGCCAGCAGCTTAGATTCATGGCTAGCGGGGGGTTTAAACACCGGGGAGCTGTTTTTT. This encodes CASSLDSWLAGGLNTGELFF.

This rearrangement joins TRBV7-9 to TRBJ2-1; D perhaps matches TRBD2 (5 bases). This CDR3 has 15 amino acids. The germline V gene encodes CDR1 SEHNR and CDR2 FQNEAQ (reference sequence). Trimming cost V 1 base and J 7 bases, with 14 bases left between them. DNA of the CDR3: TGTGCCAGCAGCTTAGTGCCCCGGCCGGGGAATGAGCAGTTCTTC. Translated: CASSLVPRPGNEQFF.

This clone was seen just once. This sequence joins TRBV19 and TRBJ2-1, with D tentatively TRBD1 or TRBD2 (5 bases each). This CDR3 has 14 amino acids. The germline gives CDR1 LNHDA, CDR2 SQIVND (reference sequence). The V end lost 9 bases, the J end lost 0 bases, and 12 bases lay between the germline ends. CDR3 sequence reads: CASEKGSSYNEQFF. The CDR3 nucleotides read TGTGCCAGCGAAAAGGGGAGCTCCTACAATGAGCAGTTCTTC.

The chain joins TRBV5-4 to TRBJ2-5, with 8 bases matching TRBD1. Looked up from germline, CDR1 is SGHNT and CDR2 is YYREEE (reference sequence). The CDR3 contains 15 residues. Trimming cost V 4 bases and J 2 bases; bases outside gene matches: 7. This CDR3 reads CASSLGTGRQETQYF. In DNA, the CDR3 is TGTGCCAGCAGCCTGGGGACAGGACGGCAAGAGACCCAGTACTTC.

The chain uses TRBV5-1 and TRBJ2-7, with D maybe TRBD2 (6 bases). The ends were cut back, 5 bases at V and 1 base at J, with 7 bases in the middle. CDR1 and CDR2 (germline): SGHRS, YFSETQ. This CDR3 has 12 amino acids. Here the CDR3 reads CASREGSYEQYF. CDR3 nucleotides: TGCGCCAGCAGGGAGGGTTCCTACGAGCAGTACTTC.

This chain joins TRBV6-6 and TRBJ1-2, with a weak D call TRBD1 (5 bases). The CDR3 is 12 amino acids. Germline CDR1 is MNHNY and CDR2 is SVGAGI (reference sequence). With 4 bases removed from V and 4 bases from J, the gap between germline ends came to 7 bases. This CDR3 is CASSSGLYGYTF. The CDR3 DNA reads as TGTGCCAGCAGTTCGGGGCTCTATGGCTACACCTTC.

The CDR3 here is CASSPGTHSYNEQFF. CDR3 DNA sequence: TGTGCCAGCAGCCCTGGGACACACTCCTACAATGAGCAGTTCTTC. The chain employs TRBV5-4 and TRBJ2-1, with a possible D match to TRBD1 (6 bases). The CDR3 extends over 15 amino acids. Germline lookup yields CDR1 SGHNT and CDR2 YYREEE (reference sequence). V was pared by 4 bases and J by 0 bases, with 11 bases between.

The chain is built from TRBV9 and TRBJ2-1; 9 bases are a match to TRBD2. CDR3 length: 15 residues. With V trimmed by 2 bases and J by 2 bases, 2 bases remained unmatched. In germline, CDR1 is SGDLS, CDR2 YYNGEE. CDR3 coding DNA: TGTGCCAGCAGCGTTAGACTAGCGGCCTACAATGAGCAGTTCTTC. Protein product: CASSVRLAAYNEQFF.

J is TRBJ2-7 and V is TRBV27; perhaps TRBD2 as D (7 bases). Per germline, CDR1 MNHEY and CDR2 SMNVEV (reference sequence). This CDR3 is 14 amino acids long. Trimming removed 2 bases at V and 4 bases at J, with 12 bases between. The DNA of the CDR3 is TGTGCCAGCAGTTTAGCGGGGGCGAGGTACGAGCAGTACTTC. Residues: CASSLAGARYEQYF.

The V call is TRBV7-2, the J call TRBJ2-3; 8 positions match TRBD2. The CDR3 has 15 residues. J gave up 2 bases and V 0 bases, and 1 base lay outside the gene matches. The germline gives CDR1 SGHTA, CDR2 FQGNSA. The CDR3, as DNA: TGTGCCAGCAGCTTAGCTAGCGGGGCCACAGATACGCAGTATTTT. It is translated as CASSLASGATDTQYF.

The chain joins TRBV11-2 to TRBJ2-1, with D possibly TRBD1 on 6 matching bases. The CDR3 extends over 17 amino acids. CDR1 is SGHAT, CDR2 FQNNGV, per germline. The V end lost 3 bases, the J end lost 8 bases, and 23 bases lay between the germline ends. The CDR3 nucleotides read TGTGCCAGCAGCTTGGGGGCGGGTAGAATCATATCGGATGAGCAGTTCTTC. This codes for CASSLGAGRIISDEQFF.

The rearrangement links TRBV4-3 to TRBJ2-1; the match to TRBD2 covers 9 bases. CDR3 length: 16 residues. Germline V gives CDR1 LGHNA, CDR2 YSLEER. Losses at the gene ends were 1 base for V and 3 bases for J; bases not matched to a gene: 4. The CDR3 DNA reads TGCGCCAGCAGCCAAGGGCGGGGGGGCCGCTACAATGAGCAGTTCTTC. It yields the protein CASSQGRGGRYNEQFF.

This clone was observed once. The rearrangement links TRBV15 to TRBJ2-7; no firm D call. V lost 1 base, J lost 4 bases, and 11 bases lay in between. The CDR3 contains 14 residues. From germline, CDR1 is LNHNV and CDR2 YYDKDF (reference sequence). The CDR3 region is CATSRAGLLYEQYF. CDR3 coding DNA: TGTGCCACCAGCAGAGCCGGGCTTCTTTACGAGCAGTACTTC.

V and J are TRBV7-8 and TRBJ2-7; D not certain. Deletions cut 6 bases from V and 2 bases from J, with 14 bases between. The CDR3 has 14 amino acids. Germline V gives CDR1 SGHVS, CDR2 FQNEAQ. The CDR3 coding sequence is TGTGCCAGCAGTCCTAGACGGCCAGCCTACGAGCAGTACTTC. Translating it yields CASSPRRPAYEQYF.

This chain joins TRBV4-2 and TRBJ2-2; D is unresolved. Germline V CDR1 and CDR2: LGHNA, YNFKEQ. V was trimmed by 3 bases and J by 3 bases, leaving 11 bases between them. The CDR3 extends over 15 amino acids. The CDR3 is CASSHALGDTGELFF. CDR3 in DNA: TGTGCCAGCAGCCACGCTCTAGGAGACACCGGGGAGCTGTTTTTT.

The genes are TRBV11-2 and TRBJ2-7; D is unclear. The CDR3 is made up of 14 amino acids. Germline-derived CDR1 and CDR2 are SGHAT and FQNNGV. The V end lost 4 bases, the J end lost 4 bases, and 14 bases lay between the germline ends. The CDR3 DNA reads TGTGCCAGCAGCTCCTGGCTCGTCTTTTACGAGCAGTACTTC. This translates into CASSSWLVFYEQYF.

V gene TRBV11-2 combines with J gene TRBJ1-1, with D possibly TRBD1 on 5 matching bases. Germline lookup yields CDR1 SGHAT and CDR2 FQNNGV. CDR3 length: 12 amino acids. Trimming removed 6 bases at V and 4 bases at J, with 9 bases between. CDR3 residues: CASSRQSTEAFF. The CDR3 nucleotides are TGTGCCAGCAGTCGACAGAGCACTGAAGCTTTCTTT.

This clone was detected only once. The chain has TRBV27 and TRBJ1-3; D remains ambiguous. The germline V gene encodes CDR1 MNHEY and CDR2 SMNVEV (reference sequence). V lost 4 bases and J lost 0, with 10 bases in between. The CDR3 totals 15 residues. The CDR3: CASSSGLPSGNTIYF. The DNA of the CDR3 is TGTGCCAGCAGTTCCGGGCTGCCCTCTGGAAACACCATATATTTT.

CDR3 residues: CAWTPPGRGTQYF. The CDR3, as DNA: TGTGCCTGGACCCCCCCGGGGAGGGGGACCCAGTACTTC. The chain joins TRBV30 to TRBJ2-5, with 7 positions matching TRBD2. Germline V gives CDR1 GTSNPN, CDR2 SVGIG (reference sequence). Trimming removed 4 bases from V and 7 bases from J; junction bases left unmatched: 9. This CDR3 contains 13 residues.

The chain combines TRBV7-9 with TRBJ1-1; D is unclear. The V gene's germline CDR1 is SEHNR and CDR2 FQNEAQ (reference sequence). Trimming removed 10 bases from V and 3 bases from J, with 12 bases in between. The CDR3 is 12 amino acids. DNA for the CDR3: TGTGCCAATGGGAGATTCGACACTGAAGCTTTCTTT. As protein: CANGRFDTEAFF.